The T cell receptor beta chain described here comes from a study of radiation and T cells in renal cell carcinoma. The time point was: blood 4 weeks post-SBRT, at nephrectomy. Treatment in this sample: 15 Gy SBRT to primary tumor, nephrectomy 4 weeks later. Clones were sequenced by immunoSEQ multiplex PCR, and TCRdb holds only the in-frame ones, with some missing. The sample includes fewer than 200,000 clones, around 89% of them seen just once. Notes on this clone: The target antigen is unknown.

General study points: Without pretreatment biopsies, baseline tumor clonotype presence was undetermined.

Germline V gene sequence: CDR1 LGHNA, CDR2 YNFKEQ. The CDR3 totals 17 residues. The V end was cut by 3 bases, the J end by 6 bases, with 21 bases between. The sequence was collected from a woman aged 50 to 60 with renal cell carcinoma. The input for sequencing was blood, taken from a patient whose treatment included radiotherapy and nephrectomy. The rearrangement joins TRBV4-2 to TRBJ2-1; a weak D match, TRBD2 (7 bases). The DNA of the CDR3 is TGTGCCAGCAGCCAGCATTTGTCGGGGGGCCGGACCAATGAGCAGTTCTTC. Amino acids: CASSQHLSGGRTNEQFF.